The clone carrying this T cell receptor (beta chain) occurred many times. The CDR3 totals 14 residues. The V segment lost 2 bases and the J segment 5 bases; nucleotides outside the gene matches: 3. Individual cDNA molecules carried attached unique molecular identifiers. In TCRdb, the 5' RACE reads were re-called with MiXCR into one record per CDR3 protein. This sample has 35,000 to 45,000 distinct CDR3 sequences, with 5.8% found just once. These data belong to a study of early T cells in non-severe SARS-CoV-2 infection. Study as a whole: Sequencing used unsorted whole-blood bulk RNA, so chains lack pairing.

Sequencing was carried out using whole blood. The sequence derives from an adult who was a healthcare worker with PCR-confirmed SARS-CoV-2 infection or an uninfected control (not recorded which). This chain joins TRBV12-3 or TRBV12-4 and TRBJ1-1, with 9 nucleotides matching TRBD1. CDR3 protein: CASSLSTGGTEAFF. CDR3 in DNA: TGTGCCAGCAGTTTATCGACAGGGGGTACTGAAGCTTTCTTT.